The TCR beta chain described here comes from a study of identical twins. Each CDR3 protein gets one entry after TCRdb re-called the 5' RACE reads with MiXCR. The table includes 400,000 to 550,000 distinct CDR3 sequences, under 25% detected once. CDR1 is SGHRS and CDR2 is YFSETQ in the germline V gene. The CDR3 totals 15 residues. V dropped 1 base and J dropped 6; count of bases not matched to a gene: 6. This sample was shared with a second study, whose subject was T cells expressing NK-cell markers.

The receptor's source is a woman under 30 in good health. This rearrangement joins TRBV5-1 to TRBJ2-1, with 8 positions matching TRBD2. Specimen: CD4+ T cells sorted from blood. CDR3 region: CASSLSGRPLNEQFF. The CDR3 DNA reads TGCGCCAGCAGCTTGAGCGGGAGACCCCTCAATGAGCAGTTCTTC.